The source of this T cell receptor (beta chain) is a study of T cell repertoires in cytomegalovirus infection. TCRdb redid the calling of the reads with MiXCR, one entry per CDR3 protein. The sample lists some 200,000 distinct CDR3 sequences, 8.5% to 10% occurring once. CDR1 is DFQATT, CDR2 SNEGSKA, per germline (reference sequence). V was trimmed by 1 base and J by 5 bases, leaving 10 bases between them. This CDR3 contains 13 residues. This clonotype was detected only a few times. The chain uses TRBV20-1 and TRBJ2-3; D possibly corresponds to TRBD2 (5 bases). The specimen sequenced was PBMCs. This TCR was sampled from a human donor in good health (CMV status not recorded). Some clones in this sample may be carry-over from other donors' samples. CDR3 nucleotide sequence: TGCAGTGCTAGAGCCCTAGCCGTAGATACGCAGTATTTT. Protein product: CSARALAVDTQYF.